The text below deals with one TCR beta chain. This sample stems from a study of T cell changes during pregnancy in multiple sclerosis. Germline CDR1 is LGHNA and CDR2 is YNFKEQ. The CDR3 spans 16 residues. J gave up 7 bases and V 0 bases, and 6 bases lay outside the gene matches. Sequencing used immunoSEQ multiplex PCR; TCRdb keeps in-frame clones, though not all of them. The sample has about 65,000 clones; 85% to 95% are singletons. The chain carries TRBV4-2 and TRBJ1-4, with 9 bases that match TRBD1. This sample comprised CD8+ T cells from peripheral blood mononuclear cells, obtained in the third trimester of pregnancy. The TCR was taken from a female donor in good health, enrolled as a control in a pregnancy study. CDR3: CASSQEPGQGSEKLFF. In DNA form, the CDR3 reads TGTGCCAGCAGCCAAGAGCCGGGACAGGGATCTGAAAAACTGTTTTTT.